This T cell receptor (beta chain) originates from a study of T cell repertoires in cytomegalovirus infection. Background on the study: HLA-B-restricted CMV epitopes that are well studied were used alongside recently identified HLA-C-restricted ones. CMV infection plus the matching HLA type was flagged by public TCR beta signatures. Notes on the study in general: The ex vivo response showed dominance by HLA-C-restricted CMV-specific TCR beta clonotypes. Adding up the frequency of public TCR beta families identified people who carried CMV plus the relevant HLA.

One entry per CDR3 protein results from TCRdb running MiXCR on the reads. Among about 900,000 distinct CDR3 sequences listed, under 40% were seen once. This clonotype came up a few times. The target antigen is unknown. Germline CDR1 reads SEHNR; CDR2 reads FQNEAQ (reference sequence). This CDR3 comprises 14 residues. V dropped 1 base and J dropped 6; count of bases not matched to a gene: 5. The clonotype comes from a human donor in good health (CMV status not recorded). Some clones in this sample may be carry-over from other donors' samples. This specimen consisted of cultured CD8+ T cells from PBMCs, obtained from culture after CMV antigen stimulation. V usage is TRBV7-9 and J usage is TRBJ1-1; TRBD1 aligns across 7 bases. Here the CDR3 reads CASSLVQGSAEAFF. For the CDR3, the DNA is TGTGCCAGCAGCTTAGTACAGGGGAGCGCTGAAGCTTTCTTT.